This T cell receptor beta chain originates from a study of blood T cells in healthy people across ages. V was pared by 0 bases and J by 0 bases, with 5 bases of the junction left unmatched. The CDR3 covers 17 residues. Germline V gene lookup returns CDR1 SGDLS and CDR2 YYNGEE. A second PCR, run for roughly 7 to 12 cycles, used a sample-barcoded 5' primer plus a J-beta primer mix. One entry per CDR3 protein results from TCRdb running MiXCR on the 5' RACE reads. The table records around 850,000 distinct CDR3 sequences, about 36% of them present only once. This clonotype was picked up a small number of times.

Sequenced material: blood. This clonotype was sampled from a man between 18 and 35 years old in good health. The chain uses TRBV9 and TRBJ2-3; 9 bases are a match to TRBD1. CDR3 in amino acids: CASSVGGTGMSTDTQYF. CDR3 nucleotides: TGTGCCAGCAGCGTAGGGGGGACAGGGATGAGCACAGATACGCAGTATTTT.